The T cell receptor (beta chain) described here comes from a study of identical twins. This clonotype was recorded a few times. Each CDR3 protein gets one entry after TCRdb re-called the 5' RACE reads with MiXCR. The sample records some 790,000 distinct CDR3 sequences, 15% to 20% being singletons. Germline lookup yields CDR1 LGHDT and CDR2 YNNKEL (reference sequence). The CDR3 has 16 amino acids. V dropped 1 base and J dropped 5 bases, with 17 bases sitting between them. Another study also made use of these data, one on T cells expressing NK-cell markers.

The chain uses TRBV3-1 and TRBJ1-2; the D gene is possibly TRBD1 (5 bases). Sequencing input: PBMCs. This receptor was identified in a woman aged 18-30 years in good health. The CDR3 bases are TGTGCCAGCAGCCAAGTAACTTTAGGGGAAGGTTATGGCTACACCTTC. It translates to CASSQVTLGEGYGYTF.